This section outlines one T cell receptor beta chain sequence together with its context. The V end was cut by 6 bases, the J end by 0 bases, with 15 bases between. The CDR3 is 15 amino acids. Looked up from germline, CDR1 is LNHDA and CDR2 is SQIVND (reference sequence). These data originate in a study of T cell responses to AZD1222 COVID-19 vaccine. Sequencing used immunoSEQ multiplex PCR; TCRdb keeps in-frame clones, though not all of them. The repertoire includes 150,000 to 200,000 clones, almost 90% of them detected once, and roughly 7.7% sits in the top ten. This TCR came from an adult in good health. The chain uses TRBV19 and TRBJ2-7; tentatively, D is TRBD1 or TRBD2 (5 bases each). This specimen consisted of peripheral blood, obtained on day 0 of AZD1222 vaccination. This CDR3 is CASRPGLGASYEQYF. In DNA form, the CDR3 reads TGTGCCAGTAGGCCGGGGCTAGGGGCCTCCTACGAGCAGTACTTC.